One sample yielded the 32 T cell receptor beta chains listed below, sequenced in a study of blood T cell repertoires in COVID-19. Sequencing used immunoSEQ multiplex PCR; TCRdb keeps in-frame clones, though not all of them. The table has approximately 63,000 clones, roughly 88% seen once. Sequenced sample: peripheral blood. These receptors all come from a woman of 80 years or more with acute or convalescent COVID-19.

This chain joins TRBV11-2 and TRBJ2-1, with 9 bases that match TRBD2. Germline loops: CDR1 SGHAT, CDR2 FQNNGV. V was clipped by 2 bases and J by 8 bases; unmatched bases: 10. This CDR3 contains 16 residues. The CDR3 loop reads CASSLTAGGLKDEQFF. CDR3 sequence (DNA): TGTGCCAGCAGCTTAACTGCGGGAGGGCTTAAGGATGAGCAGTTCTTC.

The CDR3 protein is CASSRQGTEAFF. CDR3 DNA sequence: TGCGCCAGCAGTAGACAGGGCACTGAAGCTTTCTTT. V usage is TRBV4-1 and J usage is TRBJ1-1; 7 bases align to TRBD1. Germline V lookup: CDR1 MGHRA, CDR2 YSYEKL. This CDR3 region has 12 residues. The V segment lost 6 bases and the J segment 4 bases; nucleotides outside the gene matches: 2.

This chain connects TRBV27 to TRBJ1-5; D unresolved. The CDR3 has 14 amino acids. The germline V gene encodes CDR1 MNHEY and CDR2 SMNVEV (reference sequence). V was pared by 3 bases and J by 3 bases, with 9 bases between. The CDR3 is CASSFYGVNQPQHF. In nucleotides, the CDR3 is TGTGCCAGCAGTTTTTACGGGGTCAATCAGCCCCAGCATTTT.

This chain connects TRBV21-1 to TRBJ2-1; TRBD1 reflects the table's D call only, with no check against the DNA. TRBV21-1 is flagged as a pseudogene. This CDR3 is built from 17 residues. The CDR3 sequence: CASSKGGWQGGYNEQFF. CDR3 in DNA: TGTGCCAGCAGCAAAGGGGGCTGGCAGGGTGGCTACAATGAGCAGTTCTTC.

This clone was seen just once. This chain connects TRBV19 to TRBJ1-2, with 7 positions matching TRBD1. Germline trimming cut 7 bases from V and 5 bases from J; bases unmatched to any gene: 13. The germline V gene encodes CDR1 LNHDA and CDR2 SQIVND (reference sequence). This CDR3 is built from 15 residues. CDR3 protein: CASTRQRDSSYGYTF. CDR3 nucleotides: TGTGCCAGTACAAGGCAGAGGGACAGCTCTTATGGCTACACCTTC.

The CDR3 is CASSDTGSGGANVLTF. DNA of the CDR3: TGTGCCAGCAGTGATACCGGGTCGGGAGGGGCCAACGTCCTGACTTTC. The chain couples TRBV25-1 to TRBJ2-6; a possible D gene is TRBD2 (5 bases). This CDR3 contains 16 residues. The ends were cut back, 3 bases at V and 4 bases at J, with 13 bases in the middle. Germline CDR1 and CDR2: MGHDK and SYGVNS.

This rearrangement joins TRBV30 to TRBJ1-2, with TRBD1 matching 7 bases. The CDR3 runs to 13 residues. V lost 0 bases and J lost 7; bases outside the gene matches: 5. Germline V gene data show CDR1 as GTSNPN and CDR2 as SVGIG (reference sequence). The CDR3 nucleotides are TGTGCCTGGAGTGTACTCGGACAGGCTGGCTACACCTTC. Translated, it gives CAWSVLGQAGYTF.

The CDR3 is CASSQDRPGGKISTNEQFF. The CDR3 DNA reads as TGCGCCAGCAGCCAAGATCGGCCAGGGGGCAAAATAAGTACCAATGAGCAGTTCTTC. The V and J genes are TRBV4-1 and TRBJ2-1, with 8 positions matching TRBD1. J gave up 6 bases and V 0 bases, and 16 bases lay outside the gene matches. The germline CDR1 and CDR2 sequences are MGHRA and YSYEKL. The CDR3 is made up of 19 amino acids.

The chain uses TRBV7-2 and TRBJ2-7; weak D call: TRBD1 (6 bases). Germline CDR1 is SGHTA and CDR2 is FQGNSA. With 1 base removed from V and 3 bases from J, the gap between germline ends came to 16 bases. CDR3 length: 16 amino acids. As DNA, the CDR3 is TGTGCCAGCAGCTTAGTAAGTTCAGGGGCAGGCTACGAGCAGTACTTC. Translation: CASSLVSSGAGYEQYF.

The V gene is TRBV28, the J gene TRBJ1-6, with D hard to call. V dropped 4 bases and J dropped 3 bases, with 10 bases sitting between them. Germline assignment: CDR1 MDHEN and CDR2 SYDVKM. The CDR3 totals 15 residues. The CDR3 loop reads CASSSPALYNSPLHF. The CDR3 bases are TGTGCCAGCAGTTCACCCGCGCTCTATAATTCACCCCTCCACTTT.

The chain recombines TRBV6-5 with TRBJ1-5; 7 bases align to TRBD1. CDR3 length equals 15 residues. Unmatched junction bases numbered 7, after V lost 4 bases and J lost 4 bases. The germline gives CDR1 MNHEY, CDR2 SVGAGI. The CDR3 sequence: CASSSPGQLNQPQHF. The CDR3 nucleotides are TGTGCCAGCAGTTCCCCGGGACAGCTTAATCAGCCCCAGCATTTT.

CDR3 sequence: CAISDKGATDTQYF. The CDR3 nucleotides read TGTGCCATCAGTGATAAGGGGGCCACAGATACGCAGTATTTT. This rearrangement joins TRBV10-3 to TRBJ2-3, with 7 nucleotides matching TRBD1. CDR1 is ENHRY, CDR2 SYGVKD, per germline. After removal of 3 bases from V and 2 bases from J, the junction contained 2 bases not matched to a gene. The CDR3 is 14 residues long.

The CDR3 DNA reads TGTGCCAGCAGCTTCACCTTCAGCGGGGAGCTGTTTTTT. This encodes CASSFTFSGELFF. The chain employs TRBV11-3 and TRBJ2-2; no definite D call. Trimming pared 3 bases from V and 7 bases from J, leaving 9 bases between. CDR1 and CDR2 (germline): SGHNT, YENEEA. This CDR3 has 13 amino acids.

The chain is built from TRBV20-1 and TRBJ2-7; 7 bases are shared with TRBD1. The CDR3 is 11 amino acids. The V and J ends lost 3 bases and 5 bases, in that order; junction bases with no gene match: 1. Germline V gives CDR1 DFQATT, CDR2 SNEGSKA (reference sequence). The CDR3: CSARTGHEQYF. DNA for the CDR3: TGCAGTGCTAGGACAGGGCACGAGCAGTACTTC.

The chain combines TRBV30 with TRBJ1-5, with TRBD1 matching over 9 bases. V lost 7 bases to trimming and J lost 6 bases; unmatched junction nucleotides: 7. The CDR3 sequence is 13 residues long. Per germline, CDR1 GTSNPN and CDR2 SVGIG (reference sequence). CDR3 nucleotide sequence: TGTGCCTACGAACAGGGGGCAGGTCAGCCCCAGCATTTT. Translated, it gives CAYEQGAGQPQHF.

This chain connects TRBV6-5 to TRBJ2-7, with 11 bases lining up with TRBD2. The ends lost 0 bases at V and 6 bases at J; junction bases unmatched: 4. Germline loops: CDR1 MNHEY, CDR2 SVGAGI. The CDR3 is 15 amino acids. The CDR3 nucleotides are TGTGCCAGCAGTTACTCTACTAGCGGGAGAGGCGAGCAGTACTTC. Protein: CASSYSTSGRGEQYF.

V gene TRBV5-6 combines with J gene TRBJ1-4; maybe TRBD1 (6 bases). The V and J ends lost 0 bases and 0 bases respectively, with 15 bases between them. This CDR3 is built from 18 residues. CDR1 and CDR2 from the germline V gene are SGHDT and YYEEEE. The CDR3 region is CASSLEGQGTTTNEKLFF. The CDR3 coding sequence is TGTGCCAGCAGCTTGGAGGGGCAGGGGACGACAACTAATGAAAAACTGTTTTTT.

V and J are TRBV7-8 and TRBJ2-7; perhaps TRBD2 as D (7 bases). V was cut by 5 bases and J by 5 bases, with 19 bases left in between. From germline, CDR1 is SGHVS and CDR2 FQNEAQ. This CDR3 comprises 15 residues. CDR3 amino acids: CASSKRRGREHEQYF. DNA of the CDR3: TGTGCCAGCAGCAAGAGGCGGGGGCGCGAACACGAGCAGTACTTC.

The chain couples TRBV2 to TRBJ2-3; 11 bases fit TRBD2. CDR1 is SNHLY and CDR2 is FYNNEI in the germline V gene. J lost 2 bases, V lost 7 bases, and 8 bases had no gene match. This CDR3 is built from 16 residues. DNA for the CDR3: TGTGCCAGCATGAAACGGGGACTAGCGGCCACAGATACGCAGTATTTT. Protein sequence: CASMKRGLAATDTQYF.

This rearrangement joins TRBV7-3 to TRBJ2-3; 11 nucleotides line up with TRBD2. The CDR3 consists of 19 residues. Germline V gives CDR1 SGHTA, CDR2 FQGTGA. The V and J ends lost 5 bases and 2 bases, in that order; junction bases with no gene match: 15. The CDR3: CASSPKLGTSGHNTDTQYF. CDR3 DNA: TGTGCCAGCAGCCCAAAGCTCGGGACTAGCGGCCACAACACAGATACGCAGTATTTT.

The chain joins TRBV7-2 to TRBJ2-7; 8 nucleotides align to TRBD2. Trimming removed 5 bases from V and 2 bases from J; junction bases left unmatched: 5. Germline CDR1 and CDR2: SGHTA and FQGNSA. There are 14 residues in the CDR3. The CDR3 loop reads CASSTSGGPYEQYF. For the CDR3, the DNA is TGTGCCAGCAGCACGAGCGGGGGACCCTACGAGCAGTACTTC.

The chain recombines TRBV19 with TRBJ1-1, with 7 bases that match TRBD1. This CDR3 is 15 amino acids long. The germline V gene encodes CDR1 LNHDA and CDR2 SQIVND (reference sequence). The ends lost 6 bases at V and 3 bases at J; junction bases unmatched: 10. The CDR3 coding sequence is TGTGCCAGTAGCGGCCTGACAGGGTTTGACACTGAAGCTTTCTTT. It encodes CASSGLTGFDTEAFF. Supplemented by reference TRBV19 and TRBJ1-1, the full variable domain reads DGGITQSPKYLFRKEGQNVTLSCEQNLNHDAMYWYRQDPGQGLRLIYYSQIVNDFQKGDIAEGYSVSREKKESFPLTVTSAQKNPTAFYLCASSGLTGFDTEAFFGQGTRLTVV.

This chain uses TRBV4-3 with TRBJ1-3; maybe TRBD1 (5 bases). Germline lookup yields CDR1 LGHNA and CDR2 YSLEER. The V gene lost 0 bases and the J gene lost 4 bases, with 7 bases spanning the gap. The CDR3 is 14 residues long. CDR3 sequence (DNA): TGCGCCAGCAGCCAAGAGGCAGGGGGAAACACCATATATTTT. Translation gives CASSQEAGGNTIYF.

J is TRBJ2-7 and V is TRBV15; 7 bases align to TRBD2. Germline-derived CDR1 and CDR2 are LNHNV and YYDKDF (reference sequence). There are 15 residues in the CDR3. V dropped 0 bases and J dropped 6; count of bases not matched to a gene: 8. The CDR3 sequence is CATSRDRAGVGEQYF. The CDR3 DNA follows: TGTGCCACCAGCAGAGATAGGGCGGGAGTTGGCGAGCAGTACTTC. Supplemented by reference TRBV15 and TRBJ2-7, the full variable domain reads DAMVIQNPRYQVTQFGKPVTLSCSQTLNHNVMYWYQQKSSQAPKLLFHYYDKDFNNEADTPDNFQSRRPNTSFCFLDIRSPGLGDTAMYLCATSRDRAGVGEQYFGPGTRLTVT.

The chain carries TRBV5-1 and TRBJ2-3; a possible D gene is TRBD2 (5 bases). Germline CDR1 is SGHRS and CDR2 is YFSETQ. The ends were cut back, 5 bases at V and 2 bases at J, with 12 bases in the middle. The CDR3 covers 14 residues. The CDR3 sequence is CASSEGGFTDTQYF. The DNA of the CDR3 is TGCGCCAGCAGTGAGGGCGGATTCACAGATACGCAGTATTTT.

The V call is TRBV5-1, the J call TRBJ1-2; D is undetermined. The germline CDR1 and CDR2 sequences are SGHRS and YFSETQ. The length of the CDR3 is 14 residues. Between the trimmed V and J ends, which lost 0 bases and 4 bases, there was a span of 10 bases. This chain's CDR3 is CASSLGRTTYGYTF. The CDR3 DNA follows: TGCGCCAGCAGCTTGGGACGGACTACCTATGGCTACACCTTC.

This sequence joins TRBV24-1 and TRBJ1-1, with 9 bases matching TRBD1. CDR3 length: 15 amino acids. V lost 8 bases to trimming and J lost 2 bases; unmatched junction nucleotides: 8. Germline CDR1 KGHDR, CDR2 SFDVKD. CDR3: CATKKTGGTNTEAFF. CDR3 nucleotide sequence: TGTGCCACCAAAAAGACAGGGGGAACAAACACTGAAGCTTTCTTT.

This chain uses TRBV5-1 with TRBJ2-1; the match to TRBD2 covers 7 bases. This CDR3 comprises 16 residues. The germline gives CDR1 SGHRS, CDR2 YFSETQ. J was trimmed by 4 bases and V by 4 bases; bases with no gene match: 11. CDR3 residues: CASSRPWLAEYNEQFF. CDR3 nucleotides: TGCGCCAGCAGCCGCCCCTGGCTAGCGGAGTACAATGAGCAGTTCTTC. The full variable domain, completed using reference TRBV5-1 and TRBJ2-1, is KAGVTQTPRYLIKTRGQQVTLSCSPISGHRSVSWYQQTPGQGLQFLFEYFSETQRNKGNFPGRFSGRQFSNSRSEMNVSTLELGDSALYLCASSRPWLAEYNEQFFGPGTRLTVL.

This clone was detected a few times. The chain has TRBV7-2 and TRBJ1-3, with 10 bases fitting TRBD1. CDR3 length equals 17 residues. V lost 5 bases, J lost 2 bases, and 9 bases stayed unmatched. CDR1 and CDR2 (germline): SGHTA, FQGNSA. CDR3 protein: CASSITGTGATGNTIYF. CDR3 DNA sequence: TGTGCCAGCAGCATCACCGGGACAGGGGCTACTGGAAACACCATATATTTT.

This clone has just a few counts. The chain recombines TRBV28 with TRBJ1-1; D remains ambiguous. Germline CDR1 and CDR2: MDHEN and SYDVKM. There are 13 residues in the CDR3. V lost 6 bases, J lost 3 bases, and 11 bases lay in between. The CDR3: CASSPVSYTEAFF. The DNA for the CDR3 is TGTGCCAGCAGCCCCGTGAGTTACACTGAAGCTTTCTTT.

The chain carries TRBV28 and TRBJ2-7; TRBD1 is a possible D gene (6 bases). Germline values: CDR1 MDHEN, CDR2 SYDVKM. Deletions cut 4 bases from V and 2 bases from J, with 12 bases between. The CDR3 spans 14 residues. The DNA of the CDR3 is TGTGCCAGCAGTTCCACAGGGCGCACCTACGAGCAGTACTTC. Translating gives CASSSTGRTYEQYF. The full variable domain, rest sourced from reference TRBV28 and TRBJ2-7, is DVKVTQSSRYLVKRTGEKVFLECVQDMDHENMFWYRQDPGLGLRLIYFSYDVKMKEKGDIPEGYSVSREKKERFSLILESASTNQTSMYLCASSSTGRTYEQYFGPGTRLTVT.

This chain connects TRBV5-4 to TRBJ2-1; 8 bases are shared with TRBD2. Trimming cost V 8 bases and J 7 bases; bases outside gene matches: 11. Germline V gene lookup returns CDR1 SGHNT and CDR2 YYREEE (reference sequence). The CDR3 sequence is 14 residues long. The CDR3: CASPGVAGTNEQFF. The CDR3 nucleotides are TGTGCCAGTCCCGGGGTAGCGGGAACGAATGAGCAGTTCTTC.